Listed here are 13 T cell receptor beta chains from one sample, sequenced in a study of T cell responses to AZD1222 COVID-19 vaccine. Here immunoSEQ multiplex PCR was the method, and the copy in TCRdb shows in-frame clones only, minus some. Of 130,000 to 150,000 clones in the sample, roughly 93% are singletons; the top ten hold around 12%. Sample: peripheral blood, taken after recovery from COVID-19. These receptors all stem from an adult who had recovered from COVID-19.

In its sample, this clone was seen once. The chain uses TRBV19 and TRBJ1-1, with a tentative D call TRBD1 (6 bases). The germline gives CDR1 LNHDA, CDR2 SQIVND (reference sequence). The CDR3 contains 18 residues. V was trimmed by 3 bases and J by 3 bases, leaving 23 bases between them. CDR3 sequence reads: CASSIRFRGAGSDTEAFF. Written as DNA, the CDR3 is TGTGCCAGTAGTATTCGTTTCAGGGGCGCTGGGTCGGACACTGAAGCTTTCTTT.

The chain employs TRBV28 and TRBJ2-7; TRBD1 matches 8 bases. The CDR3 has 13 residues. V shed 8 bases and J 0 bases; nucleotides not matched to a gene: 3. The germline CDR1 and CDR2 sequences are MDHEN and SYDVKM. CDR3 region: CASGQGSSYEQYF. Written as DNA, the CDR3 is TGTGCCAGCGGACAGGGTAGCTCCTACGAGCAGTACTTC.

The rearrangement joins TRBV28 to TRBJ1-1, with 7 positions matching TRBD1. This CDR3 region has 14 residues. The ends lost 10 bases at V and 1 base at J; junction bases unmatched: 9. CDR1 and CDR2 (germline): MDHEN, SYDVKM. The CDR3 DNA is TGTGCCACTCGGACAGGATCGAGGAACACTGAAGCTTTCTTT. Protein: CATRTGSRNTEAFF.

The chain combines TRBV6-6 with TRBJ2-3, with 11 bases matching TRBD2. The CDR3 has 17 amino acids. Germline V gene data show CDR1 as MNHNY and CDR2 as SVGAGI (reference sequence). V gave up 5 bases and J gave up 4 bases; unmatched junction bases: 11. The CDR3 bases are TGTGCCAGCAGTCCTCGACTAGCGGGACCTTCGGCAGATACGCAGTATTTT. It translates to CASSPRLAGPSADTQYF.

The chain carries TRBV2 and TRBJ1-3; tentative D call: TRBD1 (5 bases). V was pared by 3 bases and J by 2 bases, with 11 bases between. CDR3 length: 15 amino acids. The germline CDR1 and CDR2 sequences are SNHLY and FYNNEI. The CDR3 DNA reads TGTGCCAGCAGTGAGCTTTGGGGCGCTGGAAACACCATATATTTT. It translates to CASSELWGAGNTIYF.

The genes are TRBV7-2 and TRBJ1-1; possibly TRBD1 for D (5 bases). V was pared by 5 bases and J by 0 bases, with 13 bases between. Germline lookup yields CDR1 SGHTA and CDR2 FQGNSA. The CDR3 extends over 15 amino acids. DNA for the CDR3: TGTGCCAGCAGCCTATGGGGGGGAATGAACACTGAAGCTTTCTTT. Its translation: CASSLWGGMNTEAFF. The entire variable domain, with the rest obtained from reference TRBV7-2 and TRBJ1-1, is as follows: GAGVSQSPSNKVTEKGKDVELRCDPISGHTALYWYRQSLGQGLEFLIYFQGNSAPDKSGLPSDRFSAERTGGSVSTLTIQRTQQEDSAVYLCASSLWGGMNTEAFFGQGTRLTVV.

The chain couples TRBV20-1 to TRBJ2-3; 9 bases are shared with TRBD2. This CDR3 spans 17 amino acids. The trim removed 3 bases at V and 6 bases at J, leaving 16 bases unmatched. The germline V gene encodes CDR1 DFQATT and CDR2 SNEGSKA (reference sequence). The DNA of the CDR3 is TGCAGTGCTAGTTTCGCGGGCAGCGGGAGGTCTGGGGATACGCAGTATTTT. It codes for CSASFAGSGRSGDTQYF.

The chain links TRBV4-1 to TRBJ2-2; no reliable D call. The CDR3 consists of 12 residues. The V gene's germline CDR1 is MGHRA and CDR2 YSYEKL. V was clipped by 4 bases and J by 3 bases, with 3 bases between them. The chain's CDR3 is CASSPYTGELFF. Written as DNA, the CDR3 is TGCGCCAGCAGCCCCTACACCGGGGAGCTGTTTTTT.

The CDR3 sequence is CASSYFSPDRAEVTNYGYTF. The CDR3 DNA follows: TGTGCCAGCAGTTACTTCTCCCCTGACAGGGCGGAGGTTACTAACTATGGCTACACCTTC. The chain is built from TRBV6-2 or TRBV6-3 and TRBJ1-2; 7 bases fit TRBD1. Unmatched junction bases numbered 17, after V lost 1 base and J lost 0 bases. The CDR3 totals 20 residues. From germline, CDR1 is MNHEY and CDR2 SVGEGT.

The rearrangement links TRBV12-3 or TRBV12-4 to TRBJ2-5, with TRBD1 matching 7 bases. The CDR3 is 13 residues long. V lost 6 bases to trimming and J lost 9 bases; unmatched junction nucleotides: 10. DNA for the CDR3: TGTGCCAGCAGCCCCGGGACAGTCCCCCCCCAGTACTTC. It encodes CASSPGTVPPQYF.

The V and J genes are TRBV27 and TRBJ2-1, with D possibly matching TRBD1 (9 bases). Germline V CDR1 and CDR2: MNHEY, SMNVEV (reference sequence). The CDR3 has 21 residues. Trimming shortened V by 2 bases and J by 7 bases, and 33 bases separated the two germline ends. The CDR3 is CASSLKVYGTGFAGGVNEQFF. The CDR3, as DNA: TGTGCCAGCAGTTTAAAGGTTTATGGGACAGGGTTCGCGGGAGGTGTGAATGAGCAGTTCTTC.

The CDR3 sequence is CASSLTGTGGHEQFF. CDR3 nucleotides: TGTGCCAGCAGTCTTACCGGGACAGGGGGCCATGAGCAGTTCTTC. V gene TRBV6-5 combines with J gene TRBJ2-1; 12 bases line up with TRBD1. The germline gives CDR1 MNHEY, CDR2 SVGAGI. The CDR3 runs to 15 residues. V was clipped by 5 bases and J by 8 bases; unmatched bases: 7.

This clone has only a few counts. DNA of the CDR3: TGCGCCACCAGGGAGTATGGCTACACCTTC. Protein product: CATREYGYTF. J is TRBJ1-2 and V is TRBV10-2; D possibly corresponds to TRBD1 (5 bases). With 10 bases removed from V and 5 bases from J, the gap between germline ends came to 8 bases. There are 10 residues in the CDR3. Germline V gene data show CDR1 as WSHSY and CDR2 as SAAADI.